Sequencing of this T cell receptor beta chain was carried out in a study of T cells after yellow fever vaccination. Study-wide context: Preparing low-cell-number fractions relied on SMART-Seq v4 Ultra Low Input. The study's findings and limits: Once the booster was given, most primary-vaccination clones reappeared, at about 95% for CD4 and roughly 85% for CD8.

TCR cDNA, made by 5'RACE template switching, carried an added universal primer site and UMIs. TCRdb re-called the 5' RACE reads through MiXCR, storing one row per CDR3 protein. The data hold some 670,000 distinct CDR3 sequences, with roughly 12% observed a single time. CDR3 length: 16 amino acids. Germline assignment: CDR1 MNHNS and CDR2 SASEGT. Germline trimming cut 6 bases from V and 3 bases from J; bases unmatched to any gene: 12. Regarding this clonotype: Its antigen is not identified.

The chain recombines TRBV6-1 with TRBJ2-3; TRBD2 agrees at 7 bases. Source: PBMCs, taken on the day of the yellow fever booster vaccination. This clonotype was sampled from a man aged 25-45 years who received the YFV17D yellow fever vaccine. CDR3 protein: CASRVGAGLATDTQYF. CDR3 DNA: TGTGCCAGCAGAGTTGGAGCGGGACTCGCTACAGATACGCAGTATTTT.